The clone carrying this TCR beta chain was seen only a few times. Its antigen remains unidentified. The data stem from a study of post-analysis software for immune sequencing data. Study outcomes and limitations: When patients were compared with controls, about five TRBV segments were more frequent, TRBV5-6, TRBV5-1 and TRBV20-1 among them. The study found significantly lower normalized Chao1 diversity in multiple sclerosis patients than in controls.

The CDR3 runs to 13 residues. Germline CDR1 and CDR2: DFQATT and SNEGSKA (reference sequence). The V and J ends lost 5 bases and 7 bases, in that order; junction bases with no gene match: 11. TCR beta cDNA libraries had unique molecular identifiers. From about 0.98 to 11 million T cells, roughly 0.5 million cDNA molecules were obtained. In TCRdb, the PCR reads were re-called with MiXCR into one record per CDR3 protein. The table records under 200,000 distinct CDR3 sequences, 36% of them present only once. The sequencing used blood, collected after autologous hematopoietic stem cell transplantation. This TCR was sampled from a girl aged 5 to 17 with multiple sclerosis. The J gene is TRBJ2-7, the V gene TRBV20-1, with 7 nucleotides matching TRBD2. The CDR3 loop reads CSARTRSTGEQYF. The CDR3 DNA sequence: TGCAGTGCTCGGACTAGGAGTACTGGGGAGCAGTACTTC.